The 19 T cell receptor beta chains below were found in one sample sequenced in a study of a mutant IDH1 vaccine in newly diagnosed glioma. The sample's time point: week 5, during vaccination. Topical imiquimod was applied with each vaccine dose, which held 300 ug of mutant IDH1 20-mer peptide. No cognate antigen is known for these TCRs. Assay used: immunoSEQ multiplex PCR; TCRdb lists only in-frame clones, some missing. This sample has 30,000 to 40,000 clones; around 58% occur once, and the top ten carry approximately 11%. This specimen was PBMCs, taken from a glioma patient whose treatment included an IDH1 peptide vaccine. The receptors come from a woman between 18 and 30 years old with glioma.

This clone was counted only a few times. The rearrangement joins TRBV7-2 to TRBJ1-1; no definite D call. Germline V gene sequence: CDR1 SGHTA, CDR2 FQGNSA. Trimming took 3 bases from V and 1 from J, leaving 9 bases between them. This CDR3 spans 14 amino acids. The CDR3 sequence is CASSFGWGNTEAFF. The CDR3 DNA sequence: TGTGCCAGCAGCTTTGGCTGGGGGAACACTGAAGCTTTCTTT.

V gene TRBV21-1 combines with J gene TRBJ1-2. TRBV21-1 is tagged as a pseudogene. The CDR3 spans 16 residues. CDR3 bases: TGTGCCAGCAGCAAAATTTGGTGGGCGGGGCCCTATGGCTACACCTTC. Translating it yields CASSKIWWAGPYGYTF.

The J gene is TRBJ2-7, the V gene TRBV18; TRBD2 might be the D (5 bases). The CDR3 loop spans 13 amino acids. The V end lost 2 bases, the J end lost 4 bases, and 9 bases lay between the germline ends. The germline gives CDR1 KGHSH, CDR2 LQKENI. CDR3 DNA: TGTGCCAGCTCACCATCGAGGGTTTACGAGCAGTACTTC. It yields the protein CASSPSRVYEQYF.

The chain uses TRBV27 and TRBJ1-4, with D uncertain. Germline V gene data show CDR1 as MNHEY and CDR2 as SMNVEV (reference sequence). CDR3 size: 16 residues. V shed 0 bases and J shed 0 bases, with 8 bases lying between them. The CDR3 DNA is TGTGCCAGCAGTTTATCACGGATCCCAACTAATGAAAAACTGTTTTTT. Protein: CASSLSRIPTNEKLFF.

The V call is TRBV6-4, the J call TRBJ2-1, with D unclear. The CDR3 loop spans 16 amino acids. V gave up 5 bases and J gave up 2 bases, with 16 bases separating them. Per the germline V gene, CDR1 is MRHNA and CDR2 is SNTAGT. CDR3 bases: TGTGCCAGCAGTACTTTAGGGTTCCCTCCCTACAATGAGCAGTTCTTC. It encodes CASSTLGFPPYNEQFF.

CDR3 bases: TGTGCCAGCAGTCCAACCTCAGGGGACCAGGGACAGATAAATCAGCCCCAGCATTTT. Translated, it gives CASSPTSGDQGQINQPQHF. The rearrangement links TRBV28 to TRBJ1-5; 7 bases map to TRBD1. Germline V gives CDR1 MDHEN, CDR2 SYDVKM. The CDR3 is 19 residues long. V shed 5 bases, J shed 4 bases, and the junction held 20 bases outside the gene matches.

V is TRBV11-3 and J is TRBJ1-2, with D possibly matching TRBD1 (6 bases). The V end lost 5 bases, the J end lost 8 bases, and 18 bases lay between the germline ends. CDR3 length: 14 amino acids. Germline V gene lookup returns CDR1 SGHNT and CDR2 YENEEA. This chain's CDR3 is CASSQNPTGSGYTF. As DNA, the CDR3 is TGTGCCAGCAGCCAAAACCCGACAGGTTCGGGCTACACCTTC.

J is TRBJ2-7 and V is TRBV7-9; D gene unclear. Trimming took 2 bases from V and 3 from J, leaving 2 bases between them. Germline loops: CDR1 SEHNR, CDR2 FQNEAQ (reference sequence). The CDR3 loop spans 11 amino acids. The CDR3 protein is CASSLSYEQYF. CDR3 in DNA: TGTGCCAGCAGCTTAAGCTACGAGCAGTACTTC.

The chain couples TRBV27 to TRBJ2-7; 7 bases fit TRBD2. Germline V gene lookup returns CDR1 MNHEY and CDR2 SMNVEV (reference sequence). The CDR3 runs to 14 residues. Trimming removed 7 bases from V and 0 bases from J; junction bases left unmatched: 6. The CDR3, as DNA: TGTGCCAGCACCCAAACTAGCGCCTCCTACGAGCAGTACTTC. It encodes CASTQTSASYEQYF.

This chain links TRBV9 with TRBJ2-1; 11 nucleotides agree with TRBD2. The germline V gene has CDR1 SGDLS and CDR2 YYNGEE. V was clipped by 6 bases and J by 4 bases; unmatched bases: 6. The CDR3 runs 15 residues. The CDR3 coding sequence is TGTGCCAGCACCCCGGGACTAGCGGATTACAATGAGCAGTTCTTC. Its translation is CASTPGLADYNEQFF.

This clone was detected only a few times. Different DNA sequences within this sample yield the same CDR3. CDR3 coding DNA: TGCAGCGTTCCAGGGGACTATGGCTACACCTTC. Translating gives CSVPGDYGYTF. The J gene is TRBJ1-2, the V gene TRBV29-1, with a weak D call TRBD1 (6 bases). Germline CDR1 and CDR2: SQVTM and ANQGSEA. V lost 5 bases, J lost 3 bases, and 7 bases lay in between. The CDR3 is made up of 11 amino acids.

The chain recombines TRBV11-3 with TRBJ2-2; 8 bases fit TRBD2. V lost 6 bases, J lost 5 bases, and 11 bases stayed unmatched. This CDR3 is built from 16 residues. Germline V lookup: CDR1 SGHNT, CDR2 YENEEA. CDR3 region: CASSSYSGGVTGELFF. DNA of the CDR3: TGTGCCAGCAGTTCCTACTCGGGAGGGGTAACCGGGGAGCTGTTTTTT.

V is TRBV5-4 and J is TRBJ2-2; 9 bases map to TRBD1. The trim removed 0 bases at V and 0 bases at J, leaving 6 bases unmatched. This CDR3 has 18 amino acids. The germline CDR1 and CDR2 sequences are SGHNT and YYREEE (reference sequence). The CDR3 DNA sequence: TGTGCCAGCAGCTTGGTTCGGACAGGGGCTACGAACACCGGGGAGCTGTTTTTT. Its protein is CASSLVRTGATNTGELFF.

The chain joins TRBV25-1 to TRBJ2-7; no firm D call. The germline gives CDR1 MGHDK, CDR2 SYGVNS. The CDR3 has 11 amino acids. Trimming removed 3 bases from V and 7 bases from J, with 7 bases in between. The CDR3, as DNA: TGTGCCAGCAGTGATAGGGCGGAGCAGTACTTC. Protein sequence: CASSDRAEQYF.

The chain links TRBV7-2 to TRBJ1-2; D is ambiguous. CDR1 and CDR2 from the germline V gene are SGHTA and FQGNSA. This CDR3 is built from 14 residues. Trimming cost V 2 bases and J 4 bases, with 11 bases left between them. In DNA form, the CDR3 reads TGTGCCAGCAGCTTAACAAGGGTTGTCTATGGCTACACCTTC. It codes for CASSLTRVVYGYTF.

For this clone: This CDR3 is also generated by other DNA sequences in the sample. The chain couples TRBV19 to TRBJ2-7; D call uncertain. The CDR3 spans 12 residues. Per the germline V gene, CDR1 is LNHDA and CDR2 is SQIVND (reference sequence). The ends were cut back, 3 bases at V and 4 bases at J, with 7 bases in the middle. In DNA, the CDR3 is TGTGCCAGTAGTATCAAGGGTTACGAGCAGTACTTC. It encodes CASSIKGYEQYF.

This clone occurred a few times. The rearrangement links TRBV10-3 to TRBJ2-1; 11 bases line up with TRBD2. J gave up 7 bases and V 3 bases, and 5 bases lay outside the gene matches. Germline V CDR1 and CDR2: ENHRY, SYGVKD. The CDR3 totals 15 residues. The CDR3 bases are TGTGCCATCAGTGAACTAGCGGGGGCAGTGAATGAGCAGTTCTTC. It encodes CAISELAGAVNEQFF.

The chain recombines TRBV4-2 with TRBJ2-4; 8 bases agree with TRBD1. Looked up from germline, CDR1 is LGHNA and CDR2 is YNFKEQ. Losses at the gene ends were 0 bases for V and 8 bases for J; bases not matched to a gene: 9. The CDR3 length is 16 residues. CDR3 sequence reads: CASSQDPPGGAYIQYF. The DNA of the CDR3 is TGTGCCAGCAGCCAAGATCCCCCAGGGGGCGCGTACATTCAGTACTTC.

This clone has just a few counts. The CDR3 spells CASSFTPGPTNNQPQHF. For the CDR3, the DNA is TGTGCCAGCAGTTTTACCCCGGGACCCACAAACAATCAGCCCCAGCATTTT. The chain employs TRBV27 and TRBJ1-5, with D perhaps TRBD1 (5 bases). Germline V gives CDR1 MNHEY, CDR2 SMNVEV (reference sequence). Trimming pared 3 bases from V and 3 bases from J, leaving 18 bases between. The CDR3 covers 17 residues.